This T cell receptor beta chain was found in a study of shared clonotypes between healthy human individuals. Into CD45RA+ naive and CD45RA-negative memory subsets, the CD4+ cells were split. Libraries were prepared by immunoSEQ multiplex PCR; TCRdb keeps only in-frame clonotypes and omits some of them. The sample carries 2,500,000 or so clones, around nine tenths recorded once. Trimming cost V 1 base and J 4 bases, with 8 bases left between them. The CDR3 contains 14 residues. Germline values: CDR1 SGHNT, CDR2 YYREEE (reference sequence). The V gene is TRBV5-4, the J gene TRBJ2-2; no clear D gene. The sample taken for sequencing was naive CD4+ T cells sorted from blood. The subset is: CD45RA+ positively selected. This TCR was sampled from a man aged 18-30 years in good health. The CDR3 DNA is TGTGCCAGCAGCTTGCAAGAGCCCACCGGGGAGCTGTTTTTT. It translates to CASSLQEPTGELFF.